This T cell receptor beta chain was recorded in a study of cytomegalovirus exposure and HLA in healthy donors. Study-wide points: In vitro confirmation showed a few CMV-associated chains to be CMV antigen specific. Relative to the approximately 680-donor mean, N-insertions were reportedly fewer in an Asian-associated ancestry cluster in a later analysis.

Germline CDR1 SGHTA, CDR2 FQGNSA. The CDR3 covers 14 residues. The V and J ends lost 1 base and 1 base respectively, with 7 bases between them. PCR primers comprised 60 Vbeta and 13 Jbeta primers. The protocol was immunoSEQ multiplex PCR, while the TCRdb copy is restricted to in-frame clones and leaves out a portion. The data hold fewer than 200,000 clones, with roughly 80% observed a single time. In its sample, this clone was seen once. The antigen remains unidentified. Other DNA sequences within the sample encode an identical CDR3. The TCR originated in a woman under 30 in good health and CMV-seronegative. Specimen: PBMCs. The V and J genes are TRBV7-2 and TRBJ1-2; D is possibly TRBD1 (5 bases). In nucleotides, the CDR3 is TGTGCCAGCAGCTTAGGTCAGGGTAACTATGGCTACACCTTC. It codes for CASSLGQGNYGYTF.